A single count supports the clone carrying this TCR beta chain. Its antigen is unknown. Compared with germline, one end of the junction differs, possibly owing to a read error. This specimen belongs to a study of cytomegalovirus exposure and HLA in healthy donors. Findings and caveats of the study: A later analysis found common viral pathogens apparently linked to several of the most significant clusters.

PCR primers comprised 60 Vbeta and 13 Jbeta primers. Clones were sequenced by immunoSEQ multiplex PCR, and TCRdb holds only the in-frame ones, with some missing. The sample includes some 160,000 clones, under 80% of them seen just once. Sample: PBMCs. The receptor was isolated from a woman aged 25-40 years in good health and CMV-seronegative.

CDR3 amino acids: CASSPDPFSGANGLTF. The CDR3 nucleotides are TGCGCCAGCAGCCCTGACCCCTTCTCTGGGGCCAACGGCCTGACTTTC. The V call is TRBV5-1, the J call TRBJ2-6; weak D call: TRBD1 (5 bases). This CDR3 has 16 residues. CDR1 and CDR2 from the germline V gene are SGHRS and YFSETQ.